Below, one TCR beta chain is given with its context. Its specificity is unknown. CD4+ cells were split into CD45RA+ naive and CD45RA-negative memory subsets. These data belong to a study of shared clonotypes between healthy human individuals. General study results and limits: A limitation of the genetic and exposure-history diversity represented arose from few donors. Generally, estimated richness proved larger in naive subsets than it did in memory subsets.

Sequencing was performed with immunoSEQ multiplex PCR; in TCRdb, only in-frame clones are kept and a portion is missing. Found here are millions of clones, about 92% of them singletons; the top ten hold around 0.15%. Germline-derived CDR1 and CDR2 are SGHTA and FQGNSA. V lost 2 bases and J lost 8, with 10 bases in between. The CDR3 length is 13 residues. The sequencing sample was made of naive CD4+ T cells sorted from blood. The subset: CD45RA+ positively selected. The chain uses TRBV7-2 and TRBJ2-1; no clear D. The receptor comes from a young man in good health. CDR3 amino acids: CASSLQTRYEQFF. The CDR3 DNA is TGTGCCAGCAGCTTACAGACTCGGTATGAGCAGTTCTTC.